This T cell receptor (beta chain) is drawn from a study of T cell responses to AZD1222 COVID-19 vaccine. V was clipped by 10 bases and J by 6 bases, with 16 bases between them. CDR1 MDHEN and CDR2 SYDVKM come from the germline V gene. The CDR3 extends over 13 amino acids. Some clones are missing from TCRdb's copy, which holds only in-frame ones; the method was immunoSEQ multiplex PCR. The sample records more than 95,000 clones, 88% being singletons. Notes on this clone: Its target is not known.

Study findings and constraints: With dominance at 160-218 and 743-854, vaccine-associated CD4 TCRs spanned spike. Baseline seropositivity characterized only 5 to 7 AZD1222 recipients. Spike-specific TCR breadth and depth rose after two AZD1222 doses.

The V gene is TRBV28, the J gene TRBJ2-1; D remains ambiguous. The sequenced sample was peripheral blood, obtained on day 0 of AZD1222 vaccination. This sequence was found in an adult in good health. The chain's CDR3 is CATHNQASNEQFF. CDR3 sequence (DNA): TGTGCCACCCACAACCAGGCAAGCAATGAGCAGTTCTTC.